Here is one T cell receptor (beta chain) with its context. What it binds is not known. The PCR employed 60 Vbeta primers together with 13 Jbeta primers. The protocol was immunoSEQ multiplex PCR, while the TCRdb copy is restricted to in-frame clones and leaves out a portion. The sample consists of about 280,000 clones, around 90% of them appearing once. The data stem from a study of cytomegalovirus exposure and HLA in healthy donors. The V gene lost 4 bases and the J gene lost 9 bases, with 9 bases spanning the gap. The CDR3 contains 11 residues. Germline V gene lookup returns CDR1 SGDLS and CDR2 YYNGEE. Study results and caveats: A later analysis linked about 17,000 TCR beta sequences to HLA alleles at 0.05 false discovery rate.

The chain carries TRBV9 and TRBJ2-3, with no clear D. Sequencing was performed on PBMCs. The origin of this receptor is a woman in her late teens or twenties in good health and CMV-seronegative. CDR3 amino acids: CASSSAETQYF. CDR3 DNA: TGTGCCAGCAGCTCCGCCGAGACGCAGTATTTT.